This T cell receptor beta chain appears in the sequencing data of a study of T cells in Graves' hyperthyroidism and ophthalmopathy. Study-wide context: Upon initial diagnosis and before any treatment, peripheral blood was collected.

Trimming took 1 base from V and 6 from J, leaving 10 bases between them. Germline values: CDR1 SGHTA, CDR2 FQGNSA. The CDR3 extends over 14 amino acids. RNA transcripts served as the template for amplifying TCR beta CDR3 regions. First-round RT-PCR targeting the TCR CDR3 was performed with the HTBI primer set. A single record per CDR3 protein comes from TCRdb applying MiXCR to the multiplex PCR reads. The sample carries 300,000 to 400,000 distinct CDR3 sequences, about 14% recorded once. Material: blood. This chain uses TRBV7-2 with TRBJ1-5; D is unresolved. This TCR came from a woman in her 30s with Graves' hyperthyroidism. The CDR3 nucleotides are TGTGCCAGCAGCTTAGTTCCGGTTGGTCAGCCCCAGCATTTT. Translated: CASSLVPVGQPQHF. The full variable domain, with the rest looked up from reference TRBV7-2 and TRBJ1-5, is GAGVSQSPSNKVTEKGKDVELRCDPISGHTALYWYRQSLGQGLEFLIYFQGNSAPDKSGLPSDRFSAERTGGSVSTLTIQRTQQEDSAVYLCASSLVPVGQPQHFGDGTRLSIL.